This T cell receptor (beta chain) was captured in a study of blood T cell repertoires in COVID-19. Study background: The study drew acute and convalescent COVID-19 samples from the United States, Italy and Spain. T cells, B-cell-depleted T cells, or PBMCs provided the cDNA or gDNA that served as material.

The CDR3 runs 14 residues. Germline-derived CDR1 and CDR2 are SGHTA and FQGTGA. The junction had 6 bases not matched to a gene; V was cut back by 4 bases and J by 5 bases. Study processing details: Estimates of nucleated cell counts were drawn from the amplification of reference gene primers. The data were produced by immunoSEQ multiplex PCR, yet TCRdb's version contains in-frame clones alone and is incomplete. The V and J calls and clone size come from that table; D and trimming were worked out from the DNA. This sample carries fewer than 55,000 clones, roughly 84% of them seen once, and the ten largest clones take more than 2%.

This chain uses TRBV7-3 with TRBJ2-5, with 8 positions matching TRBD1. The sample taken for sequencing was peripheral blood. The clonotype originates from a man between 45 and 60 years old with acute or convalescent COVID-19. The CDR3 loop is CASSSDRASETQYF. The CDR3 DNA follows: TGTGCCAGCAGCTCGGACAGGGCCAGTGAGACCCAGTACTTC.